The clone carrying this T cell receptor (beta chain) was observed a handful of times. The target antigen is unknown. Researchers reported that TCR beta cDNA libraries carried unique molecular identifiers. TCRdb reanalysed the PCR reads using MiXCR and keeps one entry per CDR3 protein. The data show about 540,000 distinct CDR3 sequences, less than 40% seen once. The data originate from a study of post-analysis software for immune sequencing data. Trimming pared 2 bases from V and 11 bases from J, leaving 6 bases between. CDR1 is KGHSH and CDR2 is LQKENI in the germline V gene. The CDR3 length is 11 residues. The study, taken as a whole, reports: Four to six TRBV segments appeared more often in patients than in controls, and TRBV5-6, TRBV5-1 and TRBV20-1 were among these.

The sequence derives from a girl aged 2-17 years with multiple sclerosis. Sequencing input: blood. The chain employs TRBV18 and TRBJ1-4; the D is unclear. Here the CDR3 reads CASSPGEKLFF. The CDR3 DNA reads TGTGCCAGCTCACCAGGGGAGAAACTGTTTTTT.